This is a list of T cell receptor beta chains from one sample in a study of OX40 agonist ivuxolimab in advanced cancers. Produced via immunoSEQ multiplex PCR; TCRdb's table is partial and in-frame only. The table lists 80,000 to 100,000 clones, around 92% of them singletons, with about 0.51% in the top ten. The starting material was CD4+ or CD8+ T cells sorted from blood, obtained in a trial of the OX40 agonist ivuxolimab. The origin of the receptors is an adult with an advanced solid tumor such as melanoma, head and neck, liver or kidney cancer. Both conserved end residues are trimmed from each CDR3. Where a row states a size, it is once, few, many or the class of an expanded clone; other rows omit it.

v_call	j_call	clone_size	cdr3_aa
TRBV6-5	TRBJ2-7	.	ASSLLYEQY
TRBV30	TRBJ2-5	.	AWSEGLAERETQY
TRBV19	TRBJ1-4	.	ASSMGRDGEKLF
TRBV6-6	TRBJ2-2	.	ASSYSDGELF
TRBV11-2	TRBJ2-3	.	ASSFAPSMGDTQY
TRBV30	TRBJ2-7	.	AWSGGLAVYEQY
TRBV5-5	TRBJ2-5	once	ASSLVGGATQY
TRBV30	TRBJ2-7	.	AWSSSGYEQY
TRBV29-1	TRBJ1-2	once	SVTNTDYGYT
TRBV25-1	TRBJ2-7	.	ASRLGGSYEQY
TRBV9	TRBJ2-7	.	APTASYEQY
TRBV6-5	TRBJ1-2	.	ASSDIGGRYGYT
TRBV11-2	TRBJ1-6	once	ASSPGQTSSYNSPLH
TRBV21-1	TRBJ2-7	once	ASSSSPGGFPYEQY
TRBV4-1	TRBJ2-7	.	ASSQGGTAVEY
TRBV11-3	TRBJ2-3	.	ASSLGGSDTQY
TRBV10-3	TRBJ2-6	.	AIRADLGGRNSGANVLT
TRBV30	TRBJ2-7	.	AWSEQGGEQY
TRBV7-8	TRBJ2-7	.	ASSLGTSGGEQY
TRBV7-9	TRBJ2-3	.	ASSLSEITDTQY
TRBV5-8	TRBJ2-3	.	ASSLAGTSGSTDTQY
TRBV29-1	TRBJ2-5	.	SVGTSGAQETQY
TRBV6-1	TRBJ1-2	.	ASSEGEGYT
TRBV2	TRBJ2-2	.	ASVQTERSGELF
TRBV5-1	TRBJ2-7	.	ASSFSGGASEQY
TRBV2	TRBJ2-5	.	AGSPVRETQY
TRBV27	TRBJ1-2	.	ASSFQRGNYGYT
TRBV29-1	TRBJ1-1	.	SVYSLMNTEAF
TRBV21-1	TRBJ2-3	.	ASSNNSRTGGVIDDTDTQY
TRBV29-1	TRBJ1-1	.	SVRQNWNTEAF
TRBV9	TRBJ2-5	.	ASSPYGQGEETQY
TRBV27	TRBJ2-1	.	ASSLIPAGPKHNEQF
TRBV7-9	TRBJ2-1	.	ASSLGPEQF
TRBV27	TRBJ1-6	.	ASMTGEIRYNSPLH
TRBV7-2	TRBJ1-1	.	ASSLALDREAF
TRBV9	TRBJ1-4	.	ASSEGGDRPYEKLF
TRBV4-2	TRBJ2-7	.	ASSQEGQGSYEQY
TRBV19	TRBJ1-2	.	ASSIESGAGYT
TRBV2	TRBJ2-1	once	ASSEGAKSEQF
TRBV18	TRBJ1-1	.	ASSPPGTGFRGEAF
TRBV6-4	TRBJ2-2	once	ASSSYGQANTGELF
TRBV5-1	TRBJ1-2	once	ASSMDGNGYT
TRBV5-6	TRBJ2-7	.	ASSLLFQTDYEQY
TRBV4-1	TRBJ2-3	.	ASSPPSNTGASTDTQY
TRBV6-4	TRBJ2-2	once	ASSEMGNTGELF
TRBV9	TRBJ2-5	once	ASSEGSGRGETQY
TRBV18	TRBJ1-5	.	ASSQTGGLNNQPQH
TRBV6-5	TRBJ1-5	.	ASSYDRSSNQPQH
TRBV7-2	TRBJ2-3	.	ASSFRTSGDSTDTQY
TRBV6-5	TRBJ2-2	.	ASSYTTGYTGELF
TRBV9	TRBJ2-1	.	ASSGKTSGNNEQF
TRBV6-4	TRBJ2-3	.	ASSDGGSTQY